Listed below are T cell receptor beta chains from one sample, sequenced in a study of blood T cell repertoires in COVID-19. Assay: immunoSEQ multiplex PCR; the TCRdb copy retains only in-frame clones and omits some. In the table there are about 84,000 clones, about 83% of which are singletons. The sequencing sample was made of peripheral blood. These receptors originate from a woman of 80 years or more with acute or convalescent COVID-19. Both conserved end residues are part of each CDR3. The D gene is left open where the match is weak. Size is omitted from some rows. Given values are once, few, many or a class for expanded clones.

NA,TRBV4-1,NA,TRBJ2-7,TGCGCCAGCAGCCTTGAGCGAGGTTACGAGCAGTACTTC,CASSLERGYEQYF
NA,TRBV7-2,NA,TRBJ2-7,TGTGCCAGCAGCAACAGATCCTTTAGCTCCTACGAGCAGTACTTC,CASSNRSFSSYEQYF
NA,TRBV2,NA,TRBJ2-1,TGTGCCAGCAGTGGTGGCGGGATCAATGAGCAGTTCTTC,CASSGGGINEQFF
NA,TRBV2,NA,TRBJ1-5,TGTGCCAGCAAGGTCCTGGGGGCGGATCAGCCCCAGCATTTT,CASKVLGADQPQHF
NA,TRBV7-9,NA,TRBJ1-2,TGTGCCAGCAGCTACGACAGCTTAGGAGGCTACACCTTC,CASSYDSLGGYTF
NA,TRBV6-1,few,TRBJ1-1,TGTGCCAGCAGTGAACGGGACACTGAAGCTTTCTTT,CASSERDTEAFF
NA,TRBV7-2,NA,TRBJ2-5,TGTGCCAGCAGCTTGAATGGGGCACAAGAGACCCAGTACTTC,CASSLNGAQETQYF
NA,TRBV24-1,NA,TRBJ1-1,TGTGCCACCAGTGATTCCGGTAAGGGGTCTCACACTGAAGCTTTCTTT,CATSDSGKGSHTEAFF
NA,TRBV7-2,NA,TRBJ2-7,TGTGCCAGCACCCTCAGGGCGGGGAAGGGTTCCTACGAGCAGTACTTC,CASTLRAGKGSYEQYF
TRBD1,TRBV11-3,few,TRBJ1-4,TGTGCCAGCAGCTCCGGGACAGGAGCTAATGAAAAACTGTTTTTT,CASSSGTGANEKLFF
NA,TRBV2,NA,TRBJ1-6,TGTGCCAGCAGGGAGTCCTATAATTCACCCCTCCACTTT,CASRESYNSPLHF
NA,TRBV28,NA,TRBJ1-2,TGTGCCAGCAGTGCACTGATCACCCTCTATGGCTACACCTTC,CASSALITLYGYTF
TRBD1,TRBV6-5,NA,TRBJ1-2,TGTGCCAGCAGTTACGGGTGGACAGGGAATGGCTACACCTTC,CASSYGWTGNGYTF
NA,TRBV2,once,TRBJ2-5,TGTGCCAGCAGTCTTGAGACAGGCCAAGAGACCCAGTACTTC,CASSLETGQETQYF
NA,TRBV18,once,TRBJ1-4,TGTGCCAGCTCACCACAGGGGGATGAAAAACTGTTTTTT,CASSPQGDEKLFF
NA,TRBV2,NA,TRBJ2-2,TGTGCCACCTCCGCCGTCGGGGATAGCGGGGAGCTGTTTTTT,CATSAVGDSGELFF
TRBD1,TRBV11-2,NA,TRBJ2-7,TGTGCCAGCAGCGCAACAACGACAGGGGTAGACGAGCAGTACTTC,CASSATTTGVDEQYF
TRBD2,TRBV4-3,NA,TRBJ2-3,TGCGCCAGCAGCTACGCCCCCGGGACTAGGGCAGATACGCAGTATTTT,CASSYAPGTRADTQYF
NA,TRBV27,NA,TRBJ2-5,TGTGCCAGCAGAAACTACCAGGGTCAAGAGACCCAGTACTTC,CASRNYQGQETQYF
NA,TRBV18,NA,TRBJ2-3,TGTGCCAGCTCAGCTTCACAGGGCCGCACAGATACGCAGTATTTT,CASSASQGRTDTQYF
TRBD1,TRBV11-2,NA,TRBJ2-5,TGTGCCAGCAGTTCAGGACAGGGAGAGACCCAGTACTTC,CASSSGQGETQYF
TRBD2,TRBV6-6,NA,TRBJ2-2,TGTGCCAGCAGTTACGGTCTAGCGGGAGGTTTCGGGGAGCTGTTTTTT,CASSYGLAGGFGELFF
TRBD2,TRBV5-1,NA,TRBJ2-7,TGCGCCAGCAGCTTCGGGGGGGCCGATAACTACGAGCAGTACTTC,CASSFGGADNYEQYF
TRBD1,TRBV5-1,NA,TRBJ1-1,TGCGCCAGCAGCTTTTCAGGGGGAACTGAAGCTTTCTTT,CASSFSGGTEAFF
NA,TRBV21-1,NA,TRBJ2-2,TGTGCCAGCAGCACAGGGTTCACCACTAGCGGGAGGAACACCGGGGAGCTGTTTTTT,CASSTGFTTSGRNTGELFF
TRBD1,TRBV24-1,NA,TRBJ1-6,TGTGCCACCAGCGACCATAGGACAGGAGACTCACCCCTCCACTTT,CATSDHRTGDSPLHF
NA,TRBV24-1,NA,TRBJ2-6,TGTGCCACCAGTCGGGGTAGCTCTGGGGCCAACGTCCTGACTTTC,CATSRGSSGANVLTF
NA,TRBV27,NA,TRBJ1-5,TGTGCCAGCAGACTTTATAGCAATCAGCCCCAGCATTTT,CASRLYSNQPQHF
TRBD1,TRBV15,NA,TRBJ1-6,TGTGCCACCAGCAGAGATCAGGGGGGATTTGCACCCCTCCACTTT,CATSRDQGGFAPLHF
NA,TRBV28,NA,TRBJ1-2,TGTGCCAGCAGTCAAGGGGGAAACGGCTACACCTTC,CASSQGGNGYTF
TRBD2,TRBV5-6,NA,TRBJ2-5,TGTGCCAGCAGCCTACTAGGCGGGAGACAAGAGACCCAGTACTTC,CASSLLGGRQETQYF
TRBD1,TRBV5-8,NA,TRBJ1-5,TGTGCCAGCAGCGGGGGACAGCCCAATCAGCCCCAGCATTTT,CASSGGQPNQPQHF
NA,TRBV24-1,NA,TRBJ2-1,TGTGCCACCAGTGCTAAGCGGGTAGAGATAGGGGAGCAGTTCTTC,CATSAKRVEIGEQFF
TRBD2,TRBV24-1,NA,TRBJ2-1,TGTGCCACCAGTGAATACGGGGGACTAGCGACTGATGAGCAGTTCTTC,CATSEYGGLATDEQFF
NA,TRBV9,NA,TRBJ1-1,TGTGCCAGCAGAAAAGGACAGCAGAACACTGAAGCTTTCTTT,CASRKGQQNTEAFF